Listed below are T cell receptor beta chains from one sample, sequenced in a study of blood T cell repertoires in COVID-19. Sequencing was performed with immunoSEQ multiplex PCR; in TCRdb, only in-frame clones are kept and a portion is missing. Among roughly 200,000 clones listed, approximately 78% were seen once. Sample: peripheral blood. The source of these receptors is an elderly woman with active or convalescent COVID-19. Both conserved end residues are part of each CDR3. The D gene is left open where the match is weak. Rows give clone size only sometimes, using once, few, many, or a class for an expanded clone.

V gene	D gene	clone size	J gene	CDR3 protein	CDR3 DNA
TRBV6-1	TRBD1	.	TRBJ2-2	CASREPGQGLGTRRTGELFF	TGTGCCAGCAGAGAACCGGGACAGGGGCTGGGGACTAGGCGCACCGGGGAGCTGTTTTTT
TRBV7-2	TRBD1	.	TRBJ1-4	CASSPYGRDRDGKLFF	TGTGCCAGCAGCCCATACGGGAGAGACAGGGACGGAAAACTGTTTTTT
TRBV4-1	TRBD2	.	TRBJ2-3	CASRPGTSGEPSTDTQYF	TGCGCCAGCAGGCCCGGGACTAGCGGGGAACCTAGCACAGATACGCAGTATTTT
TRBV7-7	TRBD1	.	TRBJ2-1	CASSSKAGGVGNEQFF	TGTGCTAGCAGTTCCAAGGCAGGGGGCGTAGGGAATGAGCAGTTCTTC
TRBV12-3/TRBV12-4	TRBD2	once	TRBJ2-7	CASSSFGGTTQYF	TGTGCCAGCAGTTCGTTCGGAGGGACTACGCAGTACTTC
TRBV11-2	.	.	TRBJ1-3	CASSPTRLSSGNTIYF	TGTGCCAGCAGCCCTACCAGACTTTCCTCTGGAAACACCATATATTTT
TRBV27	.	.	TRBJ1-5	CASGGLSNQPQHF	TGTGCCAGCGGGGGACTCAGCAATCAGCCCCAGCATTTT
TRBV9	.	.	TRBJ2-3	CASSVGNSGATDTQYF	TGTGCCAGCAGCGTAGGCAATAGCGGTGCCACAGATACGCAGTATTTT
TRBV15	.	.	TRBJ1-6	CATSRDRGGPLHF	TGTGCCACCAGCAGAGATCGAGGAGGACCCCTCCACTTT
TRBV11-2	TRBD2	few	TRBJ2-1	CASSLGVSLAGVTLEQFF	TGTGCCAGCAGCCTAGGCGTCTCCCTAGCGGGGGTGACTCTTGAGCAGTTCTTC
TRBV24-1	TRBD1	.	TRBJ1-4	CATSDTRQGDQKLFF	TGTGCCACCAGTGATACTAGACAGGGGGACCAAAAACTGTTTTTT
TRBV2	.	.	TRBJ1-2	CASSDGGTNYGYTF	TGTGCCAGCAGTGATGGGGGGACTAACTATGGCTACACCTTC
TRBV15	.	.	TRBJ2-7	CATSRDLGRGYEQYF	TGTGCCACCAGCAGAGATCTGGGCAGGGGCTACGAGCAGTACTTC
TRBV3-1/TRBV3-2	.	.	TRBJ2-2	CASSQDLMEEGTGELFF	TGTGCCAGCAGCCAAGATCTCATGGAGGAGGGCACCGGGGAGCTGTTTTTT
TRBV4-2	.	.	TRBJ2-5	CASREVGGAIQETQYF	TGTGCCAGCAGAGAGGTAGGGGGAGCAATACAAGAGACCCAGTACTTC
TRBV6-5	TRBD2	.	TRBJ2-3	CASRLGGSTDTQYF	TGTGCCAGCAGGCTCGGGGGGAGCACAGATACGCAGTATTTT
TRBV5-6	.	few	TRBJ2-7	CASSKLSGGTYEQYF	TGTGCCAGCAGTAAGTTATCCGGCGGTACCTACGAGCAGTACTTC
TRBV11-2	TRBD1	.	TRBJ1-4	CASSPTGRRGQVSNEKLFF	TGTGCCAGCAGCCCCACCGGCCGCAGGGGGCAGGTGTCTAATGAAAAACTGTTTTTT
TRBV4-1	TRBD2	.	TRBJ2-2	CASSQEAGGNTGELFF	TGCGCCAGCAGCCAAGAGGCGGGGGGAAACACCGGGGAGCTGTTTTTT
TRBV6-5	.	.	TRBJ2-2	CASVYTGELFF	TGTGCCAGCGTATACACCGGGGAGCTGTTTTTT
TRBV3-1/TRBV3-2	.	.	TRBJ1-2	CASSQDRGGYTF	TGTGCCAGCAGCCAAGATCGGGGGGGCTACACCTTC
TRBV2	TRBD1	.	TRBJ1-2	CASSERDRTYGYTF	TGTGCCAGCAGTGAACGGGACAGGACGTATGGCTACACCTTC
TRBV6-2/TRBV6-3	TRBD1	.	TRBJ2-7	CASSSRDRYSYEQYF	TGTGCCAGCAGTTCTCGGGACAGGTACTCCTACGAGCAGTACTTC
TRBV9	TRBD2	.	TRBJ2-2	CASSVGSGLAGISNTGELFF	TGTGCCAGCAGCGTAGGATCGGGACTAGCGGGGATTTCGAACACCGGGGAGCTGTTTTTT
TRBV15	.	.	TRBJ2-6	CATKAGRGGANVLTF	TGTGCCACCAAGGCAGGTAGGGGAGGGGCCAACGTCCTGACTTTC
TRBV27	.	once	TRBJ1-4	CASSFRGRNEKLFF	TGTGCCAGCAGTTTCAGGGGTAGAAATGAAAAACTGTTTTTT
TRBV7-8	TRBD2	few	TRBJ2-1	CASSLARSPSGISYNEQFF	TGTGCCAGCAGCTTAGCGCGAAGTCCTAGCGGGATCTCCTACAATGAGCAGTTCTTC
TRBV28	.	.	TRBJ1-2	CASSTYRAGANYGYTF	TGTGCCAGCAGTACTTACAGGGCGGGAGCTAACTATGGCTACACCTTC
TRBV6-8	TRBD1	.	TRBJ2-1	CASSYLTGGNEQFF	TGTGCCAGCAGTTACCTCACAGGGGGCAATGAGCAGTTCTTC
TRBV18	.	.	TRBJ1-1	CASSPKLLSEAFF	TGTGCCAGCTCACCAAAGCTCCTCTCTGAAGCTTTCTTT
TRBV21-1	.	.	TRBJ2-7	CASSFHGQGAVEQYF	TGTGCCAGCAGCTTCCACGGACAGGGGGCGGTTGAGCAGTACTTC